Listed below are T cell receptor beta chains from one sample, sequenced in a study of T cells in Graves' hyperthyroidism and ophthalmopathy. TCRdb re-derived calls from the multiplex PCR reads in MiXCR, one entry per CDR3 protein. The table lists about 280,000 distinct CDR3 sequences, around a quarter of them singletons. The specimen was blood. The receptors stem from a middle-aged man with Graves' hyperthyroidism that later progressed to Graves' ophthalmopathy. The CDR3 runs from the conserved cysteine through the conserved F or W. Fields, in order: J gene, D gene, V gene, clone size, CDR3 DNA, CDR3 protein. A D gene is named only where the DNA matches it firmly. Size values are once, few and many counts, or a class for expanded clones, and some rows have none.

J: TRBJ1-1
D: .
V: TRBV6-5
size: many
DNA: TGTGCCAGCAGTTACTCCCGTCCGGGAGGGTCGCGCACTGAAGCTTTCTTT
CDR3: CASSYSRPGGSRTEAFF

J: TRBJ1-1
D: TRBD1
V: TRBV4-1
size: .
DNA: TGCGCCAGCAGCCTCGGGACAGGGTACACTGAAGCTTTCTTT
CDR3: CASSLGTGYTEAFF

J: TRBJ1-2
D: .
V: TRBV6-2/TRBV6-3
size: many
DNA: TGTGCCAGCAGTTTTCCCAGGGCTAACTATGGCTACACCTTC
CDR3: CASSFPRANYGYTF

J: TRBJ2-5
D: .
V: TRBV7-9
size: many
DNA: TGTGCCAGCAGCACTCGGACCCAAGAGACCCAGTACTTC
CDR3: CASSTRTQETQYF

J: TRBJ2-6
D: .
V: TRBV24-1
size: many
DNA: TGTGCCACCAGTCCTACAGGGACTGGGGCCAACGTCCTGACTTTC
CDR3: CATSPTGTGANVLTF

J: TRBJ1-1
D: .
V: TRBV28
size: once
DNA: TGTGCCAGCAGTTCAGTAGGCGGCACTGAAGCTTTCTTT
CDR3: CASSSVGGTEAFF

J: TRBJ2-7
D: TRBD2
V: TRBV18
size: many
DNA: TGTGCCAGCTCACCACTGAGCGGGAGCTCCTACGAGCAGTACTTC
CDR3: CASSPLSGSSYEQYF

J: TRBJ1-6
D: TRBD1
V: TRBV9
size: .
DNA: TGTGCCAGCAGCACATCAGGGGGATACGATAATTCACCCCTCCACTTT
CDR3: CASSTSGGYDNSPLHF

J: TRBJ1-5
D: .
V: TRBV30
size: many
DNA: TGTGCCTGGAGTGGACAAACCAGCAGCAATCAGCCCCAGCATTTT
CDR3: CAWSGQTSSNQPQHF

J: TRBJ2-7
D: .
V: TRBV29-1
size: many
DNA: TGCAGCGTCGGCCACCTGAGCCTTCAGGGCGAGCAGTACTTC
CDR3: CSVGHLSLQGEQYF

J: TRBJ2-5
D: .
V: TRBV6-2/TRBV6-3
size: many
DNA: TGTGCCAGCAGCCCCGGGGGCACCCGCCAAGAGACCCAGTACTTC
CDR3: CASSPGGTRQETQYF

J: TRBJ1-1
D: .
V: TRBV9
size: few
DNA: TGTGCCAGCAGCCCAGTGGGGAGCATGAACACTGAAGCTTTCTTT
CDR3: CASSPVGSMNTEAFF

J: TRBJ1-1
D: .
V: TRBV10-2
size: many
DNA: TGCGCCAGCAGACAGATCGGTGAAGCTTTCTTT
CDR3: CASRQIGEAFF

J: TRBJ1-1
D: .
V: TRBV30
size: many
DNA: TGTGCCTGGAGTAGGGGGACTGAAGCTTTCTTT
CDR3: CAWSRGTEAFF

J: TRBJ1-1
D: .
V: TRBV29-1
size: many
DNA: TGCAGCGGGGCAGCAGTTAACACTGAAGCTTTCTTT
CDR3: CSGAAVNTEAFF

J: TRBJ1-2
D: .
V: TRBV5-1
size: many
DNA: TGCGCCAGCAGCTTGGGACAGCACTATGGCTACACCTTC
CDR3: CASSLGQHYGYTF

J: TRBJ2-7
D: .
V: TRBV28
size: many
DNA: TGTGCCAGCAGTTCCCTCCTGCCGGGGGGCCCTCGAGCGGGGTACTTC
CDR3: CASSSLLPGGPRAGYF

J: TRBJ1-5
D: .
V: TRBV24-1
size: many
DNA: TGTGCCACCAGTGCCTGGGACACAGATCAGCCCCAGCATTTT
CDR3: CATSAWDTDQPQHF

J: TRBJ2-5
D: .
V: TRBV12-3/TRBV12-4
size: many
DNA: TGTGCCAGCAGTTTAGTGGCGGCACAGGAGACCCAGTACTTC
CDR3: CASSLVAAQETQYF

J: TRBJ2-7
D: .
V: TRBV27
size: many
DNA: TGTGCCAGCCGGGGGGTCGGGGTTGGGGGGCTGCCTTCCTACGAGCAGTACTTC
CDR3: CASRGVGVGGLPSYEQYF

J: TRBJ1-5
D: .
V: TRBV14
size: few
DNA: TGTGCCAGCAGCCAAGATTGTCGGGATAGCAATCAGCCCCAGCATTTT
CDR3: CASSQDCRDSNQPQHF

J: TRBJ2-2
D: TRBD2
V: TRBV6-1
size: .
DNA: TGTGCCAGCAGTCCCGCAGCGGGAGAATCCGGGGAGCTGTTTTTT
CDR3: CASSPAAGESGELFF

J: TRBJ1-1
D: .
V: TRBV29-1
size: many
DNA: TGCAGCATACAAATGAACACTGAAGCTTTCTTT
CDR3: CSIQMNTEAFF

J: TRBJ1-2
D: .
V: TRBV12-3/TRBV12-4
size: many
DNA: TGTGCCAGCAGTTTAAGGGAGGGCTACACCTTC
CDR3: CASSLREGYTF

J: TRBJ1-1
D: .
V: TRBV10-3
size: many
DNA: TGTGCCATCAGTGACCCGAGAAGGGGCGCCGACACTGAAGCTTTCTTT
CDR3: CAISDPRRGADTEAFF

J: TRBJ1-1
D: TRBD1
V: TRBV12-3/TRBV12-4
size: many
DNA: TGTGCCAGCATTAGGGACAGGGCAAACACTGAAGCTTTCTTT
CDR3: CASIRDRANTEAFF

J: TRBJ2-5
D: .
V: TRBV7-8
size: many
DNA: TGTGCCAGCAGCCCAAAACGCGGGAACCTGGAGACCCAGTACTTC
CDR3: CASSPKRGNLETQYF

J: TRBJ2-2
D: TRBD2
V: TRBV27
size: many
DNA: TGTGCCAGCAGTTTACTAGCGGGAGGCATAAGCACCGGGGAGCTGTTTTTT
CDR3: CASSLLAGGISTGELFF

J: TRBJ2-4
D: .
V: TRBV30
size: many
DNA: TGTGCCTGGAGTCCCATCGGACGGGACATTCAGTACTTC
CDR3: CAWSPIGRDIQYF

J: TRBJ2-2
D: .
V: TRBV12-3/TRBV12-4
size: .
DNA: TGTGCCGCTGGGAAGAGTAGCAACACCGGGGAGCTGTTTTTT
CDR3: CAAGKSSNTGELFF

J: TRBJ1-2
D: TRBD1
V: TRBV27
size: .
DNA: TGTGCCAGCAGTCCCCAGGGGGTCCCTATCTATGGCTACACCTTC
CDR3: CASSPQGVPIYGYTF

J: TRBJ1-1
D: .
V: TRBV30
size: many
DNA: TGTGCCTGGAGTTATTTCGGGGAGAACACTGAAGCTTTCTTT
CDR3: CAWSYFGENTEAFF

J: TRBJ2-2
D: .
V: TRBV6-2/TRBV6-3
size: .
DNA: TGTGCCAGCAGTCCGCCCAGGGGCGCGAACACCGGGGAGCTGTTTTTT
CDR3: CASSPPRGANTGELFF

J: TRBJ2-5
D: TRBD2
V: TRBV6-2/TRBV6-3
size: once
DNA: TGTGCCAGCAGTTACCTTAATCCTAGACTAGCGGGAGGGCCCCCCCCACAAGAGACCCAGTACTTC
CDR3: CASSYLNPRLAGGPPPQETQYF

J: TRBJ2-7
D: TRBD2
V: TRBV20-1
size: .
DNA: TGCAGTGCTACAACCACGGCTAGCGGGGGAGAGCAGTACTTC
CDR3: CSATTTASGGEQYF

J: TRBJ2-7
D: .
V: TRBV12-3/TRBV12-4
size: many
DNA: TGTGCCAGCAGTTCTCCGGGGTTGAAGCAGTACTTC
CDR3: CASSSPGLKQYF

J: TRBJ2-5
D: .
V: TRBV20-1
size: many
DNA: TGCAGTGCTCGGAAAGAGGAGACCCAGTACTTC
CDR3: CSARKEETQYF

J: TRBJ1-2
D: .
V: TRBV6-5
size: .
DNA: TGTGCCAGCAGTTCCTCCCTCGGCTACACCTTC
CDR3: CASSSSLGYTF

J: TRBJ1-1
D: .
V: TRBV5-1
size: many
DNA: TGCGCCAGCAGCTTGGTAGGCAGGGGCTTAGGGAACACTGAAGCTTTCTTT
CDR3: CASSLVGRGLGNTEAFF

J: TRBJ1-3
D: TRBD1
V: TRBV12-3/TRBV12-4
size: .
DNA: TGTGCCAGCAGTCCACAGGGGAGTGCTGGAAACACCATATATTTT
CDR3: CASSPQGSAGNTIYF